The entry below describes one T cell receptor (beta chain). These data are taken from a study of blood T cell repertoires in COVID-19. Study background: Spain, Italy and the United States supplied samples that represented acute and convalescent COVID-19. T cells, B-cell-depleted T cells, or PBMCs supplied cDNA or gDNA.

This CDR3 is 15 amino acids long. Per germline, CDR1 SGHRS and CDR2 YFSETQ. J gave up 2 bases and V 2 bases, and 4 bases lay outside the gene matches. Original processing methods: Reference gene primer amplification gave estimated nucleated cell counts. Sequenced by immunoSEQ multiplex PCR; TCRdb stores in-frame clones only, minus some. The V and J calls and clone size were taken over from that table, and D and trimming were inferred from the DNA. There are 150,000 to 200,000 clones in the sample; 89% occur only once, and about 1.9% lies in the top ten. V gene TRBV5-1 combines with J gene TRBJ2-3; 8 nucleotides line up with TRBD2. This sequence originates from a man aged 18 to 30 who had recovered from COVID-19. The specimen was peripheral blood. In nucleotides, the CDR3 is TGCGCCAGCAGCTTAAGTAGCGGGATCACAGATACGCAGTATTTT. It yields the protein CASSLSSGITDTQYF.